This TCR beta chain emerged from a study of T-cell memory formation after mild COVID-19. Study information: Most TCR clusters belonged to a single donor. Study results and caveats: Mainly CM and EM harbored the contracting CD4+ clones; mainly EMRA harbored the CD8+ ones. The finding that pre-infection memory included some responding clones suggested that cross-reactive memory joined.

CDR3 length: 12 residues. Germline V CDR1 and CDR2: KGHDR, SFDVKD. V lost 4 bases and J 8 bases, leaving 10 bases between the germline ends. Amplification by 5'RACE using constant-segment primers produced TCR alpha and TCR beta cDNA libraries that carried sample barcodes and UMIs. TCRdb redid the calling of the 5' RACE reads with MiXCR, one entry per CDR3 protein. The sample carries some 150,000 distinct CDR3 sequences, about 5.5% recorded once. On this clonotype: The antigen is not known.

The chain uses TRBV24-1 and TRBJ1-1; D is uncertain. The receptor was derived from an adult woman who had mild COVID-19 (a few samples of this study predate the infection). Cell type and time point are not known. Sample: PBMCs or a T cell subset sorted from them (not recorded which). The CDR3 region has the DNA TGTGCCACCAGTGACTTTACAGAAGAAGCTTTCTTT. This codes for CATSDFTEEAFF.